The T cell receptor beta chain described here comes from a study of CD8 T cells in Susac syndrome. Notes on the study in general: Expansion of clones was not seen in the CD4+ T cell repertoires of Susac syndrome.

With regard to this clonotype: Its antigen is currently unknown.

Reverse transcription of roughly 0.5 to 1 ug RNA was performed with random hexamers. TCR beta CDR3 was amplified by immunoSEQ multiplex PCR. This amplification extended across 54 Vbeta and 13 Jbeta segments. TCRdb re-derived calls from the immunoSEQ multiplex PCR reads in MiXCR, one entry per CDR3 protein. This sample has about 150,000 distinct CDR3 sequences, with under 97% found just once. This CDR3 has 16 amino acids. With V trimmed by 8 bases and J by 2 bases, 12 bases remained unmatched. Germline CDR1 reads SGHVS; CDR2 reads FQNEAQ. The TCR originated in a human donor with Susac syndrome. The V gene is TRBV7-8, the J gene TRBJ2-3, with 8 bases identical to TRBD1. Sequenced material: CD4+ T cells from PBMCs. CDR3 nucleotide sequence: TGTGCCAGCCTAGAATACCGGGACAGGTCCACAGATACGCAGTATTTT. This encodes CASLEYRDRSTDTQYF. Based on the CDR3 plus reference TRBV7-8 and TRBJ2-3, the full variable domain is GAGVSQSPRYKVAKRGQDVALRCDPISGHVSLFWYQQALGQGPEFLTYFQNEAQLDKSGLPSDRFFAERPEGSVSTLKIQRTQQEDSAVYLCASLEYRDRSTDTQYFGPGTRLTVL.